This TCR beta chain was profiled in a study of shared clonotypes between healthy human individuals. Study-level findings and limits: Naive subsets usually exceeded memory subsets in estimated richness.

V lost 1 base and J 5 bases, leaving 12 bases between the germline ends. There are 14 residues in the CDR3. Per germline, CDR1 LGHNA and CDR2 YNFKEQ. Generated by immunoSEQ multiplex PCR, the TCRdb table keeps only in-frame clones and is missing some. The table lists under 2.5 million clones, 85% to 95% of them singletons. On this clone: Its antigen is undetermined.

This receptor was identified in a man younger than 35 in good health. Some clones in this sample may be carry-over from other donors' samples. This sequence joins TRBV4-2 and TRBJ2-7; perhaps TRBD1 as D (5 bases). Sequenced: naive CD4+ T cells from PBMCs. Subset denoted: CD45RA+ positively selected. CDR3 in amino acids: CASSQVPRVDEQYF. The CDR3 region has the DNA TGTGCCAGCAGCCAAGTCCCCAGGGTCGACGAGCAGTACTTC.